This T cell receptor beta chain is drawn from a study of blood T cell repertoires in COVID-19. This CDR3 comprises 14 residues. Germline CDR1 reads GTSNPN; CDR2 reads SVGIG (reference sequence). The V and J ends lost 3 bases and 4 bases, in that order; junction bases with no gene match: 5. Some clones are missing from TCRdb's copy, which holds only in-frame ones; the method was immunoSEQ multiplex PCR. Altogether 250,000 to 300,000 clones are present, roughly 80% being singletons, with the ten largest covering approximately 5%. The chain recombines TRBV30 with TRBJ2-7; 11 bases match TRBD1. This sequence was found in a man between 40 and 49 years old who had been exposed to COVID-19. The sample taken for sequencing was PBMCs or T cells enriched from blood (not recorded which). In DNA form, the CDR3 reads TGTGCCTGGAGCGGGACAGGGGGTACTTACGAGCAGTACTTC. Its translation: CAWSGTGGTYEQYF.